This TCR beta chain was identified during a study of CD4 and CD8 cells across lung adenocarcinoma regions. This clonotype was counted many times. This CDR3 has 20 residues. Germline-derived CDR1 and CDR2 are LGHDT and YNNKEL (reference sequence). Germline trimming cut 4 bases from V and 1 base from J; bases unmatched to any gene: 20. TCRdb re-analysed the PCR reads in MiXCR, keeping a single row per CDR3 protein. The data show under 20,000 distinct CDR3 sequences, about 46% seen once. This chain connects TRBV3-1 to TRBJ2-3; 7 bases align to TRBD2. Input material: CD4+ T cells from the margin of a lung tumor. The TCR comes from a male donor with lung adenocarcinoma. The CD4 and CD8 labels of this study may be unreliable. The CDR3, as DNA: TGTGCCAGCAGCCTTTCCCTAGAGCGGGGACCGCGGCCAGGCACAGATACGCAGTATTTT. Encoded protein: CASSLSLERGPRPGTDTQYF.